The source of this T cell receptor (beta chain) is a study of blood T cell repertoires in COVID-19. Study in general: Acute and convalescent COVID-19 specimens originated in the United States, Italy and Spain.

TCRdb's table, derived via immunoSEQ multiplex PCR, lists solely in-frame clones and lacks some. The sample has around 150,000 clones, almost 80% seen once. Between the trimmed V and J ends, which lost 0 bases and 2 bases, there was a span of 4 bases. The CDR3 is 13 residues long. The V gene's germline CDR1 is SQVTM and CDR2 ANQGSEA. The receptor's source is a man aged 60-69 years who had recovered from COVID-19. The chain couples TRBV29-1 to TRBJ2-2; no firm D call. The specimen sequenced was peripheral blood. The CDR3 nucleotides are TGCAGCGTTGAAGAAGCCAACACCGGGGAGCTGTTTTTT. Translation gives CSVEEANTGELFF.